The present TCR beta chain was sequenced within a study of early T cells in non-severe SARS-CoV-2 infection. Study as a whole: Bulk RNA isolated from unsorted whole blood underwent sequencing; chains were not paired.

Attachment of unique molecular identifiers was made to individual cDNA molecules. MiXCR, applied by TCRdb to the 5' RACE reads, yields one record per CDR3 protein. The sample has roughly 54,000 distinct CDR3 sequences, around 6% seen once. Germline CDR1 reads GTSNPN; CDR2 reads SVGIG (reference sequence). The CDR3 consists of 14 residues. The J segment lost 6 bases and the V segment lost 1 base, leaving 1 base of the junction unmatched. This clonotype has ten or more counts. The specimen was whole blood. The source of this sequence is an adult who was a healthcare worker with PCR-confirmed SARS-CoV-2 infection or an uninfected control (not recorded which). This chain connects TRBV30 to TRBJ2-1; 12 nucleotides align to TRBD2. In nucleotides, the CDR3 is TGTGCCTGGAGTGGGACTAGCGGGACCAATGAGCAGTTCTTC. It encodes CAWSGTSGTNEQFF.